The next 2 T cell receptor beta chains were all read from a single sample in a study of cytomegalovirus exposure and HLA in healthy donors. PCR involved 60 Vbeta and 13 Jbeta primers. Assay used: immunoSEQ multiplex PCR; TCRdb lists only in-frame clones, some missing. This sample yields roughly 230,000 clones, of which approximately 81% are seen a single time; 0.2% to 0.25% belongs to the top ten. Sequenced: PBMCs. These receptors all stem from a girl aged 2 to 10 in good health and CMV-seronegative.

This rearrangement joins TRBV6-4 to TRBJ2-3; 8 bases fit TRBD2. Germline loops: CDR1 MRHNA, CDR2 SNTAGT. The V and J ends lost 5 bases and 1 base, in that order; junction bases with no gene match: 2. The length of the CDR3 is 14 residues. CDR3 protein: CASSTAGGTDTQYF. In nucleotides, the CDR3 is TGTGCCAGCAGTACAGCGGGAGGCACAGATACGCAGTATTTT.

The chain combines TRBV4-1 with TRBJ1-5; a possible D gene is TRBD1 (5 bases). The CDR3 extends over 15 amino acids. Per the germline V gene, CDR1 is MGHRA and CDR2 is YSYEKL. V lost 4 bases and J lost 5, with 15 bases in between. In nucleotides, the CDR3 is TGCGCCAGCAGCCCTAAGGTGATAGGGGATCAGCCCCAGCATTTT. This sequence encodes CASSPKVIGDQPQHF.